The 25 T cell receptor beta chains reported below all come from one sample, sequenced in a study of blood T cell repertoires in COVID-19. Repertoires were generated with immunoSEQ multiplex PCR, while TCRdb's copy carries only in-frame clones and drops some. The top ten hold 4% of the sample, which has roughly 52,000 clones, 80% to 90% seen once. Sequencing was carried out using peripheral blood. The source of these receptors is a man aged 50-59 years with acute or convalescent COVID-19.

The chain combines TRBV11-2 with TRBJ2-1, with 10 bases matching TRBD2. The V segment lost 8 bases and the J segment 7 bases; nucleotides outside the gene matches: 11. The germline V gene encodes CDR1 SGHAT and CDR2 FQNNGV. The CDR3 sequence is 15 residues long. CDR3 sequence reads: CASWDSGRWGNEQFF. The CDR3 region has the DNA TGTGCCAGCTGGGATAGCGGGAGGTGGGGGAATGAGCAGTTCTTC.

The gene calls are TRBV18 and TRBJ2-3, with 9 bases fitting TRBD2. CDR1 and CDR2 from the germline V gene are KGHSH and LQKENI. V was clipped by 1 base and J by 3 bases; unmatched bases: 2. This CDR3 spans 15 amino acids. This CDR3 reads CASSPLTSGTDTQYF. In DNA, the CDR3 is TGTGCCAGCTCACCACTAACTAGCGGGACAGATACGCAGTATTTT.

The rearrangement uses TRBV7-9 and TRBJ2-7, with 8 positions matching TRBD2. Trimming cost V 4 bases and J 5 bases; bases outside gene matches: 1. The CDR3 has 12 residues. CDR1 and CDR2 from the germline V gene are SEHNR and FQNEAQ (reference sequence). CDR3 nucleotide sequence: TGTGCCAGCAGCTGGACTAGCCACGAGCAGTACTTC. Its protein is CASSWTSHEQYF.

The chain employs TRBV28 and TRBJ1-5, with 9 bases that match TRBD1. The V and J ends lost 5 bases and 3 bases, in that order; junction bases with no gene match: 5. The germline gives CDR1 MDHEN, CDR2 SYDVKM. The CDR3 length is 15 residues. CDR3: CASSPDRGVNQPQHF. DNA of the CDR3: TGTGCCAGCAGTCCGGACAGGGGCGTCAATCAGCCCCAGCATTTT. The complete variable domain, with remaining parts taken from reference TRBV28 and TRBJ1-5, reads DVKVTQSSRYLVKRTGEKVFLECVQDMDHENMFWYRQDPGLGLRLIYFSYDVKMKEKGDIPEGYSVSREKKERFSLILESASTNQTSMYLCASSPDRGVNQPQHFGDGTRLSIL.

The chain links TRBV3-1 (or the pseudogene TRBV3-2) to TRBJ2-3, with TRBD1 matching over 10 bases. V was pared by 4 bases and J by 5 bases, with 3 bases of the junction left unmatched. Germline V CDR1 and CDR2: LGHDT, YNNKEL (reference sequence). The CDR3 runs to 14 residues. The CDR3 sequence: CASSPGQGEDTQYF. The DNA of the CDR3 is TGTGCCAGCAGCCCAGGACAGGGGGAAGATACGCAGTATTTT.

The chain combines TRBV29-1 with TRBJ1-1, with 7 bases fitting TRBD1. V dropped 6 bases and J dropped 5; count of bases not matched to a gene: 6. This CDR3 comprises 12 residues. CDR1 and CDR2 from the germline V gene are SQVTM and ANQGSEA. This CDR3 is CSVNRGRTEAFF. The CDR3 region has the DNA TGCAGCGTCAACAGGGGTAGGACTGAAGCTTTCTTT.

The chain joins TRBV5-1 to TRBJ2-7; 9 bases map to TRBD1. This CDR3 region has 16 residues. V was clipped by 4 bases and J by 3 bases; unmatched bases: 11. Germline V CDR1 and CDR2: SGHRS, YFSETQ. CDR3 amino acids: CASSSPSGTGNYEQYF. CDR3 DNA sequence: TGCGCCAGCAGCAGCCCATCCGGGACAGGGAACTACGAGCAGTACTTC.

This chain connects TRBV7-3 to TRBJ2-1; 8 bases are a match to TRBD2. Germline V gene sequence: CDR1 SGHTA, CDR2 FQGTGA. There are 13 residues in the CDR3. With V trimmed by 5 bases and J by 9 bases, 6 bases remained unmatched. The CDR3: CASSPLTSGEQFF. The CDR3 nucleotides are TGTGCCAGCAGCCCCCTCACTAGCGGTGAGCAGTTCTTC.

The J gene is TRBJ2-2, the V gene TRBV5-4, with 10 bases that match TRBD2. Trimming cost V 4 bases and J 7 bases; bases outside gene matches: 10. CDR1 and CDR2 (germline): SGHNT, YYREEE (reference sequence). The CDR3 runs 16 residues. CDR3 residues: CASSLSSGGGVGELFF. The CDR3 region has the DNA TGTGCCAGCAGCCTATCTAGCGGGGGAGGGGTCGGGGAGCTGTTTTTT.

This rearrangement joins TRBV2 to TRBJ1-5, with D tentatively TRBD1 (6 bases). V dropped 4 bases and J dropped 3 bases, with 7 bases sitting between them. Germline loops: CDR1 SNHLY, CDR2 FYNNEI. The CDR3 consists of 13 residues. CDR3 residues: CASSAGANQPQHF. DNA for the CDR3: TGTGCCAGCAGTGCAGGGGCCAATCAGCCCCAGCATTTT.

This chain connects TRBV4-1 to TRBJ1-3; TRBD1 matches at 7 bases. This CDR3 has 15 amino acids. J gave up 3 bases and V 2 bases, and 4 bases lay outside the gene matches. CDR1 and CDR2 from the germline V gene are MGHRA and YSYEKL. The CDR3 DNA reads as TGCGCCAGCAGCCAAATAACAGGGGTTGGAAACACCATATATTTT. It specifies CASSQITGVGNTIYF.

This rearrangement joins TRBV19 to TRBJ2-3; TRBD2 aligns across 9 bases. CDR1 and CDR2 from the germline V gene are LNHDA and SQIVND (reference sequence). This CDR3 contains 15 residues. J was trimmed by 2 bases and V by 5 bases; bases with no gene match: 5. CDR3 amino acids: CASSFLAGSTDTQYF. The CDR3 DNA reads TGTGCCAGTAGTTTCCTAGCGGGATCCACAGATACGCAGTATTTT. The whole variable domain, filled in from reference TRBV19 and TRBJ2-3, reads DGGITQSPKYLFRKEGQNVTLSCEQNLNHDAMYWYRQDPGQGLRLIYYSQIVNDFQKGDIAEGYSVSREKKESFPLTVTSAQKNPTAFYLCASSFLAGSTDTQYFGPGTRLTVL.

V usage is TRBV28 and J usage is TRBJ2-7; D unresolved. Germline CDR1 reads MDHEN; CDR2 reads SYDVKM. Trimming shortened V by 7 bases and J by 5 bases, and 12 bases separated the two germline ends. The CDR3 contains 12 residues. The CDR3 protein is CASNFPPDEQYF. The CDR3 coding sequence is TGTGCCAGCAACTTTCCTCCCGACGAGCAGTACTTC.

The V gene is TRBV7-8, the J gene TRBJ1-1; D is ambiguous. V lost 5 bases and J lost 3, with 7 bases in between. The CDR3 is made up of 12 amino acids. Per the germline V gene, CDR1 is SGHVS and CDR2 is FQNEAQ. CDR3 residues: CASSRGDTEAFF. CDR3 in DNA: TGTGCCAGCAGCCGCGGGGACACTGAAGCTTTCTTT.

The chain recombines TRBV24-1 with TRBJ2-3; TRBD2 is a possible D gene (5 bases). V dropped 5 bases and J dropped 6 bases, with 8 bases sitting between them. CDR1 KGHDR and CDR2 SFDVKD come from the germline V gene. The CDR3 has 12 residues. CDR3 sequence reads: CATSVRGDTQYF. The CDR3 region has the DNA TGTGCCACCAGTGTGCGAGGGGATACGCAGTATTTT.

The chain is built from TRBV2 and TRBJ2-3, with D maybe TRBD1 (6 bases). Looked up from germline, CDR1 is SNHLY and CDR2 is FYNNEI. Trimming pared 7 bases from V and 2 bases from J, leaving 10 bases between. CDR3 length: 13 residues. CDR3 nucleotides: TGTGCCAGCACTGGACAGAACACAGATACGCAGTATTTT. It yields the protein CASTGQNTDTQYF.

This sequence joins TRBV3-1 (or the pseudogene TRBV3-2) and TRBJ2-3, with 8 positions matching TRBD1. The germline V gene has CDR1 LGHDT and CDR2 YNNKEL (reference sequence). The ends lost 4 bases at V and 6 bases at J; junction bases unmatched: 12. CDR3 length: 16 residues. The CDR3, as DNA: TGTGCCAGCAGCCGACAGGGGATGGTTAGTCCGGATACGCAGTATTTT. This sequence encodes CASSRQGMVSPDTQYF.

V gene TRBV5-6 combines with J gene TRBJ1-4; 7 nucleotides match TRBD1. The V segment lost 0 bases and the J segment 6 bases; nucleotides outside the gene matches: 2. CDR3 length: 14 residues. The germline gives CDR1 SGHDT, CDR2 YYEEEE. CDR3 DNA sequence: TGTGCCAGCAGCTTGGGAGGGGGCGATGAAAAACTGTTTTTT. Translating gives CASSLGGGDEKLFF. The whole variable domain, remainder taken from reference TRBV5-6 and TRBJ1-4, is DAGVTQSPTHLIKTRGQQVTLRCSPKSGHDTVSWYQQALGQGPQFIFQYYEEEERQRGNFPDRFSGHQFPNYSSELNVNALLLGDSALYLCASSLGGGDEKLFFGSGTQLSVL.

This sequence joins TRBV2 and TRBJ1-6; D perhaps matches TRBD1 (5 bases). CDR3 length: 15 amino acids. Germline loops: CDR1 SNHLY, CDR2 FYNNEI. Trimming stripped 7 bases from V and 2 bases from J, with 12 bases between. The CDR3 reads CASTPQGTYNSPLHF. In DNA, the CDR3 is TGTGCCAGCACCCCCCAGGGAACCTATAATTCACCCCTCCACTTT. The whole variable domain, filled in from reference TRBV2 and TRBJ1-6, reads EPEVTQTPSHQVTQMGQEVILRCVPISNHLYFYWYRQILGQKVEFLVSFYNNEISEKSEIFDDQFSVERPDGSNFTLKIRSTKLEDSAMYFCASTPQGTYNSPLHFGNGTRLTVT.

The rearrangement uses TRBV6-1 and TRBJ2-3; 12 nucleotides agree with TRBD2. The V gene's germline CDR1 is MNHNS and CDR2 SASEGT. The CDR3 covers 16 residues. V lost 0 bases and J lost 4; bases outside the gene matches: 2. CDR3 region: CASSEAPSGRADTQYF. The CDR3 region has the DNA TGTGCCAGCAGTGAAGCCCCTAGCGGGAGGGCAGATACGCAGTATTTT.

This chain connects TRBV28 to TRBJ2-5; 8 nucleotides match TRBD2. In germline, CDR1 is MDHEN, CDR2 SYDVKM. V was pared by 5 bases and J by 3 bases, with 5 bases of the junction left unmatched. This CDR3 has 14 residues. CDR3 region: CASSTQAGEETQYF. Here the CDR3 DNA reads TGTGCCAGCAGTACCCAAGCGGGAGAAGAGACCCAGTACTTC. Full variable domain (outside the CDR3, taken from reference TRBV28 and TRBJ2-5): DVKVTQSSRYLVKRTGEKVFLECVQDMDHENMFWYRQDPGLGLRLIYFSYDVKMKEKGDIPEGYSVSREKKERFSLILESASTNQTSMYLCASSTQAGEETQYFGPGTRLLVL.

The V gene is TRBV11-3, the J gene TRBJ1-6, with TRBD1 matching over 7 bases. The germline CDR1 and CDR2 sequences are SGHNT and YENEEA. With 6 bases clipped from V and 10 bases from J, the junction kept 9 bases outside the gene matches. The length of the CDR3 is 14 residues. The CDR3, as DNA: TGTGCCAGCAGTTACATTACAGGGGAGTCACCCCTCCACTTT. It yields the protein CASSYITGESPLHF.

This sequence joins TRBV19 and TRBJ2-7, with unresolved D. The CDR3 runs to 15 residues. Germline values: CDR1 LNHDA, CDR2 SQIVND (reference sequence). V lost 3 bases to trimming and J lost 0 bases, with 12 bases between them. The CDR3 nucleotides are TGTGCCAGTAGTATGGGCTCTCTAAGCTCCTACGAGCAGTACTTC. Translating it yields CASSMGSLSSYEQYF.

V gene TRBV5-6 combines with J gene TRBJ2-2; D remains ambiguous. Germline V lookup: CDR1 SGHDT, CDR2 YYEEEE. Deletions cut 6 bases from V and 6 bases from J, with 6 bases between. This CDR3 contains 11 residues. The CDR3 region has the DNA TGTGCCAGCACCATAGCCGGGGAGCTGTTTTTT. This sequence encodes CASTIAGELFF.

The chain carries TRBV10-1 and TRBJ2-2, with 7 bases aligning to TRBD1. V lost 7 bases to trimming and J lost 4 bases; unmatched junction nucleotides: 9. Germline assignment: CDR1 WNHNN and CDR2 SYGVQD (reference sequence). This CDR3 is 15 amino acids long. In DNA, the CDR3 is TGCGCCAGCAAAGAGACAGGGAGACGCACCGGGGAGCTGTTTTTT. This sequence encodes CASKETGRRTGELFF.